A single sample gave rise to the 18 T cell receptor beta chains below, sequenced in a study of CD8+ T cells in alopecia areata. Alopecia areata patients gave lesional scalp punch biopsies and peripheral blood samples. cDNA reverse transcribed from extracted RNA served as the sequencing template. Sequencing was performed with immunoSEQ multiplex PCR; in TCRdb, only in-frame clones are kept and a portion is missing. The sample contains under 20,000 clones, about 59% of which appear only once. Sequenced here: skin, sampled at week 0. Receptor source: a human donor with alopecia areata.

V usage is TRBV6-5 and J usage is TRBJ1-1; D unresolved. Per germline, CDR1 MNHEY and CDR2 SVGAGI. The CDR3 spans 11 residues. V was clipped by 5 bases and J by 8 bases, with 9 bases between them. The DNA for the CDR3 is TGTGCCAGCAGTCCACCAGGCGAAGCTTTCTTT. Its protein is CASSPPGEAFF.

This chain joins TRBV2 and TRBJ1-1; D is undetermined. CDR3 length: 14 amino acids. Trimming shortened V by 4 bases and J by 8 bases, and 17 bases separated the two germline ends. CDR1 and CDR2 from the germline V gene are SNHLY and FYNNEI. DNA of the CDR3: TGTGCCAGCAGTGGAAGACCGGGGATTCCGGAAGCTTTCTTT. Translating gives CASSGRPGIPEAFF.

The gene calls are TRBV10-2 and TRBJ2-5; no reliable D call. The CDR3 contains 11 residues. Germline CDR1 is WSHSY and CDR2 is SAAADI. V dropped 6 bases and J dropped 5 bases, with 7 bases sitting between them. CDR3 in DNA: TGCGCCAGCAGAGTGGGGGAGACCCAGTACTTC. It specifies CASRVGETQYF.

The chain couples TRBV6-5 to TRBJ2-5; D gene ambiguous. V lost 8 bases and J 4 bases, leaving 8 bases between the germline ends. Germline CDR1 and CDR2: MNHEY and SVGAGI. This CDR3 has 11 amino acids. The CDR3 coding sequence is TGTGCCAGCGCCCTTGGAGAGACCCAGTACTTC. Protein: CASALGETQYF.

CDR3 loop: CATNHGGRGTDTQYF. As DNA, the CDR3 is TGTGCCACCAACCATGGCGGCAGGGGTACAGATACGCAGTATTTT. The genes are TRBV15 and TRBJ2-3; D is perhaps TRBD1 (6 bases). CDR3 size: 15 residues. Germline V gives CDR1 LNHNV, CDR2 YYDKDF (reference sequence). The ends were cut back, 7 bases at V and 3 bases at J, with 17 bases in the middle.

This chain uses TRBV4-2 with TRBJ1-1, with D perhaps matching TRBD1 (6 bases). This CDR3 has 13 residues. Trimming removed 0 bases from V and 11 bases from J, with 13 bases in between. The germline CDR1 and CDR2 sequences are LGHNA and YNFKEQ. CDR3 coding DNA: TGTGCCAGCAGCCAAGAAGGAGGCAGGGGTGCTTTCTTT. This sequence encodes CASSQEGGRGAFF.

The chain carries TRBV29-1 and TRBJ2-7, with 10 bases identical to TRBD1. The CDR3 has 12 amino acids. V lost 7 bases to trimming and J lost 7 bases; unmatched junction nucleotides: 7. Per germline, CDR1 SQVTM and CDR2 ANQGSEA. The CDR3 sequence: CSATGGVGEQYF. CDR3 nucleotide sequence: TGCAGCGCGACAGGGGGCGTGGGAGAGCAGTACTTC.

The chain links TRBV29-1 to TRBJ2-1; D may be TRBD1 or TRBD2 (6 bases each). Trimming left V 5 bases short and J 4 bases short, with 21 bases between. The CDR3 spans 16 residues. Germline CDR1 SQVTM, CDR2 ANQGSEA. CDR3: CSVLPGEVRFYNEQFF. Written as DNA, the CDR3 is TGCAGCGTTCTCCCAGGGGAGGTTCGGTTTTACAATGAGCAGTTCTTC.

This clone was seen more than once but under ten times. The gene calls are TRBV6-5 and TRBJ2-5, with D perhaps matching TRBD2 (5 bases). The V end was cut by 0 bases, the J end by 5 bases, with 13 bases between. Looked up from germline, CDR1 is MNHEY and CDR2 is SVGAGI. CDR3 length equals 15 residues. Here the CDR3 reads CASSYSRLPGETQYF. The CDR3 region has the DNA TGTGCCAGCAGTTACTCGAGACTACCGGGGGAGACCCAGTACTTC.

This clone was seen a few times. This chain connects TRBV12-5 to TRBJ1-2; tentatively, D is TRBD1 (5 bases). V was pared by 0 bases and J by 2 bases, with 13 bases between. CDR1 LGHNT and CDR2 FRNRAP come from the germline V gene. This CDR3 has 16 amino acids. The CDR3: CASGLVEAGTNYGYTF. CDR3 DNA sequence: TGTGCTAGTGGTTTGGTTGAGGCAGGGACCAACTATGGCTACACCTTC.

The chain has TRBV9 and TRBJ1-1; D remains unclear. The CDR3 spans 13 residues. CDR1 and CDR2 (germline): SGDLS, YYNGEE. Trimming cost V 4 bases and J 4 bases, with 11 bases left between them. CDR3 DNA sequence: TGTGCCAGCAGCAGCCAGGTGGGCACTGAAGCTTTCTTT. Protein: CASSSQVGTEAFF.

This clone was seen only once. This CDR3 reads CASSLATSGGAGDTQYF. CDR3 nucleotides: TGTGCCAGCAGCTTAGCCACTAGCGGGGGGGCCGGGGATACGCAGTATTTT. V is TRBV7-2 and J is TRBJ2-3; 13 nucleotides line up with TRBD2. The V gene end was trimmed by 0 bases and the J gene end by 6 bases; junction bases not matched to a gene: 6. Germline V gene data show CDR1 as SGHTA and CDR2 as FQGNSA. The CDR3 loop spans 17 amino acids. The variable domain in full, with the rest retrieved from reference TRBV7-2 and TRBJ2-3, is GAGVSQSPSNKVTEKGKDVELRCDPISGHTALYWYRQSLGQGLEFLIYFQGNSAPDKSGLPSDRFSAERTGGSVSTLTIQRTQQEDSAVYLCASSLATSGGAGDTQYFGPGTRLTVL.

This rearrangement joins TRBV28 to TRBJ1-4; 11 nucleotides line up with TRBD1. The CDR3 totals 14 residues. CDR1 is MDHEN, CDR2 SYDVKM, per germline. V lost 4 bases to trimming and J lost 8 bases; unmatched junction nucleotides: 3. Here the CDR3 reads CASSYRTGGEKLFF. CDR3 nucleotides: TGTGCCAGCAGTTACCGGACAGGGGGCGAAAAACTGTTTTTT.

The gene calls are TRBV6-6 and TRBJ2-3; tentatively, D is TRBD1 (6 bases). The CDR3 spans 13 residues. Germline V CDR1 and CDR2: MNHNY, SVGAGI (reference sequence). V lost 0 bases and J lost 5, with 6 bases in between. CDR3 coding DNA: TGTGCCAGCAGTTACTCACAGGGAGATACGCAGTATTTT. Its protein is CASSYSQGDTQYF.

This clone was found once. The V call is TRBV4-3, the J call TRBJ2-7; no reliable D call. The CDR3 contains 16 residues. V lost 0 bases to trimming and J lost 0 bases, with 12 bases between them. The germline V gene has CDR1 LGHNA and CDR2 YSLEER. The CDR3 nucleotides are TGCGCCAGCAGCCAAGATCGGTCAGCGAGCTCCTACGAGCAGTACTTC. This encodes CASSQDRSASSYEQYF.

This clone has only one observation. This sequence joins TRBV12-5 and TRBJ1-1; D is undetermined. This CDR3 comprises 13 residues. From germline, CDR1 is LGHNT and CDR2 FRNRAP. Trimming pared 3 bases from V and 1 base from J, leaving 6 bases between. CDR3 residues: CASGLTPNTEAFF. CDR3 nucleotides: TGTGCTAGTGGTTTAACTCCGAACACTGAAGCTTTCTTT.

The chain has TRBV4-1 and TRBJ2-1, with 10 positions matching TRBD2. V gave up 0 bases and J gave up 6 bases; unmatched junction bases: 11. Germline values: CDR1 MGHRA, CDR2 YSYEKL. This CDR3 is built from 18 residues. CDR3 DNA: TGCGCCAGCAGCCAAGAGAGGGGTAGCGGGGGGCCGGGCAATGAGCAGTTCTTC. Protein sequence: CASSQERGSGGPGNEQFF.

The rearrangement uses TRBV7-7 and TRBJ2-7; D possibly matches TRBD1 or TRBD2 (6 bases each). The CDR3 is 13 amino acids. Germline V CDR1 and CDR2: SSHAT, FNYEAQ (reference sequence). Trimming took off 6 bases at V and 6 bases at J, with 15 bases between the two ends. DNA of the CDR3: TGTGCCAGCAGTCGTACACAGGGAGGCGAGCAGTACTTC. Amino acid sequence: CASSRTQGGEQYF.